The T cell receptor (beta chain) under discussion was sequenced for a study of T cells after yellow fever vaccination. Study at large: Fractions with few cells were prepared using SMART-Seq v4 Ultra Low Input.

A process of 5'RACE template switching, which added a universal primer site and UMIs, was used to make TCR cDNA. TCRdb re-called the 5' RACE reads with MiXCR, one entry per CDR3 protein. The sample contains fewer than 350,000 distinct CDR3 sequences, about 9.5% of which appear only once. General study points: Peaking on day 5 versus 15, the secondary response was faster but weaker. Abundant clonotypes (contaminants from the bulk population) could be present in FACS-sorted repertoires.

This clonotype was seen only a few times. Its antigen is still unknown. The CDR3 is 16 amino acids. V dropped 2 bases and J dropped 3; count of bases not matched to a gene: 7. Looked up from germline, CDR1 is SGHKS and CDR2 is YYEKEE (reference sequence). The clonotype comes from a man aged 18 to 29 who received the YFV17D yellow fever vaccine. V is TRBV5-5 and J is TRBJ1-4, with TRBD1 identical over 7 bases. This material consisted of PBMCs, taken on the day of the first yellow fever vaccination. CDR3 loop: CASSFGPGQPNEKLFF. CDR3 DNA: TGTGCCAGCAGCTTCGGTCCGGGACAGCCTAATGAAAAACTGTTTTTT.